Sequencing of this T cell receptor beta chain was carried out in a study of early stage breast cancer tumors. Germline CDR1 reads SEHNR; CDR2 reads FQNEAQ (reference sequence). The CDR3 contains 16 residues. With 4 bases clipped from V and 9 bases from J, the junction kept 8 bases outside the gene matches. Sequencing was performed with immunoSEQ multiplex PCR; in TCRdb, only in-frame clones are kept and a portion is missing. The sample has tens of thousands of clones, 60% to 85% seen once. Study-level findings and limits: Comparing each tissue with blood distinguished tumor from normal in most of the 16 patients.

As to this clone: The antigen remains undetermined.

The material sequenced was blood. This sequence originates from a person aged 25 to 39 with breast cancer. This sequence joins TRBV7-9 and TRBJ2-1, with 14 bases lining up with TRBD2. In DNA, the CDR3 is TGTGCCAGCAGCTCGGGACTAGCGGGAGTGGGCCTTGAGCAGTTCTTC. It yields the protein CASSSGLAGVGLEQFF.